This T cell receptor beta chain was recorded in a study of CD8+ T cells in alopecia areata. RNA extraction and reverse transcription yielded cDNA as sequencing template. Clones were sequenced by immunoSEQ multiplex PCR, and TCRdb holds only the in-frame ones, with some missing. The table shows almost 250,000 clones, with roughly two thirds occurring only once. V gave up 5 bases and J gave up 8 bases; unmatched junction bases: 12. The CDR3 has 15 amino acids. CDR1 is MNHEY, CDR2 SMNVEV, per germline (reference sequence). Peripheral blood samples and lesional scalp punch biopsies were obtained from alopecia areata patients. About this clone itself: Antigen: not known.

Study-wide results and limits: It was lesional scalp, especially alopecia totalis/universalis, that showed higher clonality than normal scalp.

The TCR originated in a human donor with alopecia areata. J is TRBJ1-2 and V is TRBV27; 9 nucleotides line up with TRBD1. Specimen: CD4+ T cells sorted from blood, collected at week 0. The CDR3 sequence is CASSQPGQGRGGYTF. CDR3 in DNA: TGTGCCAGCAGTCAGCCGGGACAGGGAAGGGGCGGCTACACCTTC.